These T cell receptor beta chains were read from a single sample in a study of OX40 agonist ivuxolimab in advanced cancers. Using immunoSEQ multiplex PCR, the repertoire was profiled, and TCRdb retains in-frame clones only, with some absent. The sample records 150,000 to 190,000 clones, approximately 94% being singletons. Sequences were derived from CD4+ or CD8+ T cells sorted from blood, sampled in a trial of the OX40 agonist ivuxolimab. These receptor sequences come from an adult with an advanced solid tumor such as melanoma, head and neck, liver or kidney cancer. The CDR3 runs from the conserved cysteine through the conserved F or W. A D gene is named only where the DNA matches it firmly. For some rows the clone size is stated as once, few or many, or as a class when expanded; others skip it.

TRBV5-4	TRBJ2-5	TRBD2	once	TGTGCCAGCAGCCCAAGTCTCCAGCGGGGGGGCCGGGAGACCCAGTACTTC	CASSPSLQRGGRETQYF
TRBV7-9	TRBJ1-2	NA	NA	TGTGCCAGCAGCTTAAGTGACAGAAACTATGGCTACACCTTC	CASSLSDRNYGYTF
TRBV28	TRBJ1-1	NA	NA	TGTGCCACCCCCCATGGAGGGAACACTGAAGCTTTCTTT	CATPHGGNTEAFF
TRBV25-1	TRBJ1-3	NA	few	TGTGCCAGCAGTAGGGGGGTTACAAACCTCGGAAACACCATATATTTT	CASSRGVTNLGNTIYF
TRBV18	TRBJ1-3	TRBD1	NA	TGTGCCAGCTCACCGCCCCGACAGGGTGCAGGAAACACCATATATTTT	CASSPPRQGAGNTIYF
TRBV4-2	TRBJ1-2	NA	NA	TGTGCCAGCAGCCAGGACGCAGGAGGGGGCTACACCTTC	CASSQDAGGGYTF
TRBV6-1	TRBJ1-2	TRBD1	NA	TGTGCCAGCAGTGAAGGAGGTTTAAAGGGACAGCGTTTTGGCTACACCTTC	CASSEGGLKGQRFGYTF
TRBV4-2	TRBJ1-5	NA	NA	TGTGCCAGCAGCCAAGATGCTGGGGGGGGTAGGGGCAATCAGCCCCAGCATTTT	CASSQDAGGGRGNQPQHF
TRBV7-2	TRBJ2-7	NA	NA	TGTGCCAGCAGCTTAGGTGGGACTGCAATAAACTACGAGCAGTACTTC	CASSLGGTAINYEQYF
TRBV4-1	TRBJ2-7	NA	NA	TGCGCCAGCAGCCCCGCTCCCCGGAGTCTGCGGGGCGAGCAGTACTTC	CASSPAPRSLRGEQYF
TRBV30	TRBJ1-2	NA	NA	TGTGCCTGGAGTCCATCCGTCGGCTACACCTTC	CAWSPSVGYTF
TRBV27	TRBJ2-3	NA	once	TGTGCCAGTGCGGCGGCGGGCACAGATACGCAGTATTTT	CASAAAGTDTQYF
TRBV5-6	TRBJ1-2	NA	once	TGTGCCAGCAGATCCTGGGTACGGTTAGATGGCTACACCTTC	CASRSWVRLDGYTF
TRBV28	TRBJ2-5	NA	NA	TGTGCCAGCAGTTTAAATCTCCGAGACAGAGTTCAAGAGACCCAGTACTTC	CASSLNLRDRVQETQYF
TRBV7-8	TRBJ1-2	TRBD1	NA	TGTGCCAGCAGCCGAGGGACAGAGGGCCGGGGGGACTATGGCTACACCTTC	CASSRGTEGRGDYGYTF
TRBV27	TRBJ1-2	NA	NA	TGTGCCAGCAGTTTTGACAGGAGCTTCTATGGCTACACCTTC	CASSFDRSFYGYTF
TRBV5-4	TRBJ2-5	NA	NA	TGTGCCAGCAGGGGGGCGGGGCCCCAGTACTTC	CASRGAGPQYF
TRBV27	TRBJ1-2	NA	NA	TGTGCCAGCAGTTTATCCTGGACAGAATATGGCTACACCTTC	CASSLSWTEYGYTF
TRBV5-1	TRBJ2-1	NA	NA	TGCGCCAGCAGCTCGGGAGACCCCTACAATGAGCAGTTCTTC	CASSSGDPYNEQFF
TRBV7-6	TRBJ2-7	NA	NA	TGTGCCAGCAGCTTAGGTGGCGAAGGCCAGTACTTC	CASSLGGEGQYF
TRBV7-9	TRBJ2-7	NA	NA	TGTGCCAGCAGCTTAGTCGGGGCCAACTCCGGTGGCGAGCAGTACTTC	CASSLVGANSGGEQYF
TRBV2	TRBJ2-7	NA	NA	TGTGCCAGCAGGATTAGGACCTCCGACTACGAGCAGTACTTC	CASRIRTSDYEQYF
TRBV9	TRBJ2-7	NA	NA	TGTGCCAGCAGCGTAGGGGAGGCCGAATACTACGAGCAGTACTTC	CASSVGEAEYYEQYF
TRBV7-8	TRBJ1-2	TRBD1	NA	TGTGCCAGCAGCCTAGGACAGGGGGCGTTAGGCTACACCTTC	CASSLGQGALGYTF
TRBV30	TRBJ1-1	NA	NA	TGTGCCTGGAGTAGGGGCCTGAACACTGAAGCTTTCTTT	CAWSRGLNTEAFF
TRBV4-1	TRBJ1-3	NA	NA	TGCGCCAGCAGCCGGGCGGGGTCCCCTGGAAACACCATATATTTT	CASSRAGSPGNTIYF
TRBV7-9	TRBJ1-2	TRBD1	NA	TGTGCCAGCAGCTTAGGGGCTTTAGGGGGCGGAAACTATGGCTACACCTTC	CASSLGALGGGNYGYTF
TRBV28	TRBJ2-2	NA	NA	TGTGCCAGCTATCTGCCCAGGGCAGCCACCGGGGAGCTGTTTTTT	CASYLPRAATGELFF
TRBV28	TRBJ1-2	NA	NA	TGTGCCAGCAGTTTAGGCAGTAACTATGGCTACACCTTC	CASSLGSNYGYTF
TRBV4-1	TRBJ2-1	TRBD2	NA	TGCGCCAGCAGCCACCGAAGGGGCGGGGAGGGCTACAATGAGCAGTTCTTC	CASSHRRGGEGYNEQFF
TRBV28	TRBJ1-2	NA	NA	TGTGCCAGCAGTACCGTCTATGGCTACACCTTC	CASSTVYGYTF
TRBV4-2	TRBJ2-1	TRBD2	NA	TGTGCCAGCAGCGACGGAGTGAGCGGGGGCCATGGGGGTGAGCAGTTCTTC	CASSDGVSGGHGGEQFF
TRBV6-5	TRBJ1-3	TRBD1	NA	TGTGCCAGCAGTCCTGACAGGGTCTCTGGAAACACCATATATTTT	CASSPDRVSGNTIYF